The source of this T cell receptor beta chain is a study of Graves' ophthalmopathy and Graves' hyperthyroidism. V lost 0 bases, J lost 3 bases, and 3 bases lay in between. The CDR3 contains 13 residues. Looked up from germline, CDR1 is SGHTA and CDR2 is FQGNSA. This clonotype was observed many times. From RNA, the CDR3 regions of TCR beta chains were amplified and sequenced. Second-round multiplex PCR came after a first-round RT-PCR that employed HTBI primers. TCRdb processed the multiplex PCR reads anew with MiXCR; each CDR3 protein has one entry. Of approximately 330,000 distinct CDR3 sequences in the sample, roughly 15% were seen once.

Sequenced: peripheral blood. This receptor was identified in an adult man with Graves' ophthalmopathy. The chain employs TRBV7-2 and TRBJ1-3; unclear D gene. The CDR3 DNA sequence: TGTGCCAGCAGCTTAGCGTTTGGAAACACCATATATTTT. Its protein product is CASSLAFGNTIYF.